This is a list of T cell receptor beta chains from one sample in a study of blood T cell repertoires in COVID-19. Some clones are missing from TCRdb's copy, which holds only in-frame ones; the method was immunoSEQ multiplex PCR. The sample contains around 250,000 clones, approximately 90% of which appear only once. The source material was PBMCs or T cells enriched from blood (not recorded which). These TCRs come from a woman in her 30s who had recovered from COVID-19. Each CDR3 is given with its conserved first and last residue. Each record gives: clone size, J gene, V gene, CDR3 length, D gene, CDR3 DNA, CDR3 protein. D genes are given only for firm matches. The size entry is marked missing in some rows and otherwise reads once, few, many or a size class.

abundance: .; j_gene: TRBJ2-7; v_gene: TRBV18; len: 14; d_gene: .; CDR3nt: TGTGCCAGCTCACCCGAGGCGGACTCCTACGAGCAGTACTTC; CDR3aa: CASSPEADSYEQYF
abundance: .; j_gene: TRBJ1-6; v_gene: TRBV10-3; len: 22; d_gene: .; CDR3nt: TGTGCCATCAGTGTAGCAGGGCAAAGTGGTCTGTCCTCGCTCTCCTATAATTCACCCCTCCACTTT; CDR3aa: CAISVAGQSGLSSLSYNSPLHF
abundance: many; j_gene: TRBJ2-5; v_gene: TRBV6-2/TRBV6-3; len: 16; d_gene: .; CDR3nt: TGTGCCAGCAGCCCTACGGAGGGGGCAGGGGGAGAGACCCAGTACTTC; CDR3aa: CASSPTEGAGGETQYF
abundance: .; j_gene: TRBJ1-1; v_gene: TRBV19; len: 15; d_gene: TRBD1; CDR3nt: TGTGCCAGTAGTTCACGGACAGGGAGTAGCACTGAAGCTTTCTTT; CDR3aa: CASSSRTGSSTEAFF
abundance: .; j_gene: TRBJ1-1; v_gene: TRBV19; len: 14; d_gene: .; CDR3nt: TGTGCCAGTAGTATCAGTAGGACAATCACTGAAGCTTTCTTT; CDR3aa: CASSISRTITEAFF
abundance: .; j_gene: TRBJ2-5; v_gene: TRBV5-1; len: 14; d_gene: TRBD2; CDR3nt: TGCGCCAGCAGCCGGGGGGGACAACAAGAGACCCAGTACTTC; CDR3aa: CASSRGGQQETQYF
abundance: .; j_gene: TRBJ2-3; v_gene: TRBV5-1; len: 13; d_gene: .; CDR3nt: TGCGCCAGCAGCCTCCCCAGCACAGATACGCAGTATTTT; CDR3aa: CASSLPSTDTQYF
abundance: .; j_gene: TRBJ1-4; v_gene: TRBV7-2; len: 17; d_gene: TRBD1; CDR3nt: TGTGCCAGCAGCCAAACTGCCGGACAGGGGGCAGGCGAAAAACTGTTTTTT; CDR3aa: CASSQTAGQGAGEKLFF
abundance: .; j_gene: TRBJ2-3; v_gene: TRBV5-1; len: 17; d_gene: .; CDR3nt: TGCGCCAGCACAAGAGCGGGCCACCGAGCGGGCACAGATACGCAGTATTTT; CDR3aa: CASTRAGHRAGTDTQYF
abundance: once; j_gene: TRBJ1-5; v_gene: TRBV27; len: 17; d_gene: .; CDR3nt: TGTGCCAGCAGTCGGCAGGGGATCCGAATCGCCAATCAGCCCCAGCATTTT; CDR3aa: CASSRQGIRIANQPQHF
abundance: .; j_gene: TRBJ2-2; v_gene: TRBV5-1; len: 15; d_gene: TRBD2; CDR3nt: TGCGCCAGCAGCCCCCTACGGGGGGACACCGGGGAGCTGTTTTTT; CDR3aa: CASSPLRGDTGELFF
abundance: .; j_gene: TRBJ1-1; v_gene: TRBV7-2; len: 13; d_gene: TRBD1; CDR3nt: TGTGCCAGCAGCTTAGCTACAGGGGCTGAAGCTTTCTTT; CDR3aa: CASSLATGAEAFF
abundance: .; j_gene: TRBJ1-1; v_gene: TRBV5-1; len: 16; d_gene: .; CDR3nt: TGCGCCAGCAGCTTGGCCGGGGTTCTTATGAACACTGAAGCTTTCTTT; CDR3aa: CASSLAGVLMNTEAFF
abundance: once; j_gene: TRBJ2-7; v_gene: TRBV5-1; len: 14; d_gene: TRBD2; CDR3nt: TGCGCCAGCAGCTTATTGACTAGCGGGATAGAGCAGTACTTC; CDR3aa: CASSLLTSGIEQYF
abundance: .; j_gene: TRBJ1-5; v_gene: TRBV5-5; len: 17; d_gene: .; CDR3nt: TGTGCCAGCAGCTTCCTTTTAGTCTCCACCTTAAATCAGCCCCAGCATTTT; CDR3aa: CASSFLLVSTLNQPQHF
abundance: .; j_gene: TRBJ1-2; v_gene: TRBV7-9; len: 16; d_gene: .; CDR3nt: TGTGCCAGCAGCGCTGCCGGGCAGAGAGACAGCTATGGCTACACCTTC; CDR3aa: CASSAAGQRDSYGYTF
abundance: .; j_gene: TRBJ1-5; v_gene: TRBV4-1; len: 15; d_gene: .; CDR3nt: TGCGCCAGCAGCCATTTCATCAGGGCCCCTCAGCCCCAGCATTTT; CDR3aa: CASSHFIRAPQPQHF
abundance: .; j_gene: TRBJ2-2; v_gene: TRBV7-6; len: 17; d_gene: TRBD2; CDR3nt: TGTGCCAGCAGCCAGACTAGCGGGGGGTTAAACACCGGGGAGCTGTTTTTT; CDR3aa: CASSQTSGGLNTGELFF
abundance: .; j_gene: TRBJ1-1; v_gene: TRBV7-6; len: 16; d_gene: .; CDR3nt: TGTGCCAGCAGCCCCGGGAGGGGACCCCTTAACACTGAAGCTTTCTTT; CDR3aa: CASSPGRGPLNTEAFF
abundance: .; j_gene: TRBJ1-2; v_gene: TRBV3-1/TRBV3-2; len: 14; d_gene: .; CDR3nt: TGTGCCAGCAGCCAAGAACACAGGGCTGGGGGCTACACCTTC; CDR3aa: CASSQEHRAGGYTF
abundance: .; j_gene: TRBJ2-3; v_gene: TRBV3-1/TRBV3-2; len: 17; d_gene: TRBD2; CDR3nt: TGTGCCAGCAGCCAGGGGGGACTAGCGGGAACTCGAGATACGCAGTATTTT; CDR3aa: CASSQGGLAGTRDTQYF
abundance: .; j_gene: TRBJ2-1; v_gene: TRBV24-1; len: 12; d_gene: .; CDR3nt: TGTGCCACCAGTGATTCCGATCGGGGGCAGTTCTTC; CDR3aa: CATSDSDRGQFF
abundance: .; j_gene: TRBJ1-5; v_gene: TRBV30; len: 14; d_gene: .; CDR3nt: TGTGCCTGGAGGGGTCCAGGGAGGAATCAGCCCCAGCATTTT; CDR3aa: CAWRGPGRNQPQHF
abundance: .; j_gene: TRBJ1-1; v_gene: TRBV4-3; len: 17; d_gene: TRBD1; CDR3nt: TGCGCCAGCAGCCAAGATGTAGGACAGGGGGCAGCCACTGAAGCTTTCTTT; CDR3aa: CASSQDVGQGAATEAFF
abundance: .; j_gene: TRBJ1-2; v_gene: TRBV28; len: 15; d_gene: TRBD1; CDR3nt: TGTGCCAGCAGTTCGCCACAGGGGGCAGTCTTTGGCTACACCTTC; CDR3aa: CASSSPQGAVFGYTF
abundance: .; j_gene: TRBJ1-6; v_gene: TRBV5-1; len: 13; d_gene: .; CDR3nt: TGCGCCAGCAGCTTTCTCGGGTTGGCACCCCTCCACTTT; CDR3aa: CASSFLGLAPLHF
abundance: .; j_gene: TRBJ2-3; v_gene: TRBV5-1; len: 16; d_gene: TRBD2; CDR3nt: TGCGCCAGCAGCTTGGCCGGGACTAGCGGGACAGATACGCAGTATTTT; CDR3aa: CASSLAGTSGTDTQYF
abundance: .; j_gene: TRBJ1-1; v_gene: TRBV6-1; len: 19; d_gene: TRBD1; CDR3nt: TGTGCCAGCAGTGAAGGGACAGGGTCTATTCTCGCCTTCAACACTGAAGCTTTCTTT; CDR3aa: CASSEGTGSILAFNTEAFF
abundance: .; j_gene: TRBJ1-1; v_gene: TRBV7-2; len: 15; d_gene: .; CDR3nt: TGTGCCAGCAGCCCCCAAGCTACTATGAACACTGAAGCTTTCTTT; CDR3aa: CASSPQATMNTEAFF
abundance: once; j_gene: TRBJ1-1; v_gene: TRBV4-3; len: 14; d_gene: .; CDR3nt: TGCGCCAGCAGCCAAGGTGGGGCTCAAACTGAAGCTTTCTTT; CDR3aa: CASSQGGAQTEAFF
abundance: .; j_gene: TRBJ2-5; v_gene: TRBV19; len: 12; d_gene: .; CDR3nt: TGTGCCAGTAGTCCCGCACGGGAGACCCAGTACTTC; CDR3aa: CASSPARETQYF
abundance: .; j_gene: TRBJ2-7; v_gene: TRBV7-9; len: 12; d_gene: .; CDR3nt: TGTGCCAGCAGCTTGGGCACCTACGAGCAGTACTTC; CDR3aa: CASSLGTYEQYF
abundance: .; j_gene: TRBJ2-1; v_gene: TRBV7-2; len: 16; d_gene: TRBD1; CDR3nt: TGTGCCAGCAGCGGTCAGGGGGACCGGTCGAGCAATGAGCAGTTCTTC; CDR3aa: CASSGQGDRSSNEQFF
abundance: .; j_gene: TRBJ1-5; v_gene: TRBV2; len: 16; d_gene: .; CDR3nt: TGTGCCAGCAGTATTACAGGGCTCCTCCTCAATCAGCCCCAGCATTTT; CDR3aa: CASSITGLLLNQPQHF
abundance: many; j_gene: TRBJ1-1; v_gene: TRBV10-3; len: 13; d_gene: .; CDR3nt: TGTGCCATCTCGAGGACAGAAGGGACTGAAGCTTTCTTT; CDR3aa: CAISRTEGTEAFF
abundance: .; j_gene: TRBJ1-6; v_gene: TRBV2; len: 13; d_gene: .; CDR3nt: TGTGCCAGCTTGGGACAACTTAATTCACCCCTCCACTTT; CDR3aa: CASLGQLNSPLHF
abundance: .; j_gene: TRBJ1-5; v_gene: TRBV27; len: 15; d_gene: .; CDR3nt: TGTGCCAGCAGTGTCGCTCCCAGGGGCGGTCAGCCCCAGCATTTT; CDR3aa: CASSVAPRGGQPQHF
abundance: .; j_gene: TRBJ2-2; v_gene: TRBV7-9; len: 17; d_gene: .; CDR3nt: TGTGCCAGCAGCTTAGAGTACAGGGCAGAGCACACCGGGGAGCTGTTTTTT; CDR3aa: CASSLEYRAEHTGELFF
abundance: .; j_gene: TRBJ1-4; v_gene: TRBV6-5; len: 15; d_gene: .; CDR3nt: TGTGCCAGCAGTTACTACATCAGGGATGGTGAAAAACTGTTTTTT; CDR3aa: CASSYYIRDGEKLFF
abundance: .; j_gene: TRBJ1-1; v_gene: TRBV18; len: 16; d_gene: .; CDR3nt: TGTGCCAGCTCCCGCCAAAACCCGAGTGCGAACACTGAAGCTTTCTTT; CDR3aa: CASSRQNPSANTEAFF
abundance: .; j_gene: TRBJ2-3; v_gene: TRBV7-8; len: 17; d_gene: TRBD2; CDR3nt: TGTGCCAGCAGCTTAGTACGACTAGCGGGAAGCACAGATACGCAGTATTTT; CDR3aa: CASSLVRLAGSTDTQYF
abundance: .; j_gene: TRBJ2-7; v_gene: TRBV4-3; len: 15; d_gene: .; CDR3nt: TGCGCCAGCAGCCAAGAGCCTAGTGACTCCTACGAGCAGTACTTC; CDR3aa: CASSQEPSDSYEQYF